This is a list of T cell receptor beta chains from one sample in a study of CD8 T cells in Susac syndrome. Using its own MiXCR run on the immunoSEQ multiplex PCR reads, TCRdb lists one record per CDR3 protein. The repertoire holds around 230,000 distinct CDR3 sequences, with approximately 95% as singletons. Sequences were obtained from CD4+ T cells from PBMCs. Source of these receptors: a human donor with Susac syndrome. CDR3s include the opening cysteine and the closing phenylalanine or tryptophan. A D gene is named only where the DNA matches it firmly. The size entry is marked missing in some rows and otherwise reads once, few, many or a size class.

>TRBJ1-1|TRBD1|TRBV20-1|.
CSAPSDRSAEAFF
TGCAGTGCCCCATCGGACAGGTCAGCCGAAGCTTTCTTT
>TRBJ1-4|TRBD1|TRBV28|.
CASSSDRGGEKLFF
TGTGCCAGCAGTTCTGACAGGGGGGGAGAAAAACTGTTTTTT
>TRBJ2-5|.|TRBV7-8|few
CASSSPSYQETQYF
TGTGCCAGCAGCTCGCCGTCCTACCAAGAGACCCAGTACTTC
>TRBJ2-1|.|TRBV20-1|once
CSATLYNEQFF
TGCAGTGCTACCTTGTACAATGAGCAGTTCTTC
>TRBJ2-1|TRBD2|TRBV30|.
CAWSVPGLVFDNEQFF
TGTGCCTGGAGTGTTCCGGGACTAGTTTTCGACAATGAGCAGTTCTTC
>TRBJ2-1|.|TRBV30|.
CAWSSGPNSYNEQFF
TGTGCCTGGAGTTCGGGACCCAACTCCTACAATGAGCAGTTCTTC
>TRBJ2-6|.|TRBV18|.
CASSPRGNSGANVLTF
TGTGCCAGCTCACCACGGGGTAACTCTGGGGCCAACGTCCTGACTTTC
>TRBJ2-1|TRBD2|TRBV30|.
CAWMLTRTSGSVNEQFF
TGTGCCTGGATGCTAACCCGGACTAGCGGGAGTGTCAATGAGCAGTTCTTC
>TRBJ2-7|TRBD1|TRBV27|.
CASSPGTGDNEQYF
TGTGCCAGCAGTCCCGGGACAGGGGACAACGAGCAGTACTTC
>TRBJ2-7|.|TRBV29-1|.
CSVVDGAINEQYF
TGCAGCGTTGTCGATGGGGCTATCAACGAGCAGTACTTC
>TRBJ1-1|.|TRBV29-1|.
CGGFRFDTEAFF
TGCGGAGGGTTTCGGTTTGACACTGAAGCTTTCTTT
>TRBJ2-3|TRBD1|TRBV2|.
CASREDRGEADTQYF
TGTGCCAGCAGGGAGGACAGGGGTGAGGCAGATACGCAGTATTTT
>TRBJ2-6|.|TRBV11-3|.
CASSLVRDTSGANVLTF
TGTGCCAGCAGCTTAGTGAGGGACACCTCTGGGGCCAACGTCCTGACTTTC
>TRBJ2-1|.|TRBV29-1|.
CSGTRAPPRDEQFF
TGCAGCGGGACCCGGGCCCCCCCGCGGGATGAGCAGTTCTTC
>TRBJ2-3|.|TRBV5-4|.
CASSSLLAQYF
TGTGCCAGCAGCTCTCTCCTTGCGCAGTATTTT
>TRBJ2-7|.|TRBV21-1|.
CASSKVGTGREYEQYF
TGTGCCAGCAGCAAAGTGGGAACAGGGAGGGAATACGAGCAGTACTTC
>TRBJ2-1|.|TRBV30|.
CAWRFSNEQFF
TGTGCCTGGAGGTTTAGCAATGAGCAGTTCTTC
>TRBJ2-7|.|TRBV29-1|.
CSVARGRSSHLSSYEQYF
TGCAGCGTTGCCCGAGGTAGAAGCTCACACCTCTCGTCCTACGAGCAGTACTTC
>TRBJ2-3|.|TRBV5-6|.
CASSSRTDAQYF
TGTGCCAGCAGCTCTAGGACAGATGCGCAGTATTTT
>TRBJ1-1|TRBD1|TRBV12-3/TRBV12-4|.
CASSLTDRGHTEAFF
TGTGCCAGCAGCCTAACCGACAGGGGGCACACTGAAGCTTTCTTT
>TRBJ2-2|TRBD1|TRBV29-1|.
CSAARDRDTGELFF
TGCAGCGCCGCCCGGGACAGAGACACCGGGGAGCTGTTTTTT
>TRBJ1-5|TRBD1|TRBV5-1|.
CASSEGQGGQPQHF
TGCGCCAGCAGCGAAGGACAGGGGGGTCAGCCCCAGCATTTT
>TRBJ2-7|.|TRBV6-6|.
CASSYPQGVLDEQYF
TGTGCCAGCAGTTACCCCCAGGGTGTCTTGGACGAGCAGTACTTC
>TRBJ2-1|.|TRBV4-1|.
CASSRRITQGLTVDEQFF
TGCGCCAGCAGCCGACGGATCACGCAGGGTTTGACGGTGGATGAGCAGTTCTTC
>TRBJ2-7|TRBD2|TRBV4-1|.
CASSQEELAGGSSYEQYF
TGCGCCAGCAGCCAAGAAGAGCTAGCGGGAGGGAGCTCCTACGAGCAGTACTTC
>TRBJ2-5|.|TRBV20-1|once
CSARLGSEAETQYF
TGCAGTGCTAGATTAGGGTCAGAGGCAGAGACCCAGTACTTC